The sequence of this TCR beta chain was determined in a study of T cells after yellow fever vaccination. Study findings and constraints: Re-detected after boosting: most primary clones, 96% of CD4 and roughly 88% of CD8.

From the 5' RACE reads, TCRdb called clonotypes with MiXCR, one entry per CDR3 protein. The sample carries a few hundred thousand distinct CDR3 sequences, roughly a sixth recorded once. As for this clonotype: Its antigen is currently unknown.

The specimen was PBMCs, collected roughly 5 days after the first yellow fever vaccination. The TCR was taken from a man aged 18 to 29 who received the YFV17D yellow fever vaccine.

In DNA form, the CDR3 reads TGTGCCAGCAGCCACTGGGACACTCACACCGGGGAGCTGTTTTTT. This codes for CASSHWDTHTGELFF. The chain has TRBV6-2 or TRBV6-3 and TRBJ2-2, with TRBD1 as a possible D gene (6 bases). From germline, CDR1 is MNHEY and CDR2 SVGEGT. This CDR3 is built from 15 residues. Trimming took 6 bases from V and 3 from J, leaving 14 bases between them.